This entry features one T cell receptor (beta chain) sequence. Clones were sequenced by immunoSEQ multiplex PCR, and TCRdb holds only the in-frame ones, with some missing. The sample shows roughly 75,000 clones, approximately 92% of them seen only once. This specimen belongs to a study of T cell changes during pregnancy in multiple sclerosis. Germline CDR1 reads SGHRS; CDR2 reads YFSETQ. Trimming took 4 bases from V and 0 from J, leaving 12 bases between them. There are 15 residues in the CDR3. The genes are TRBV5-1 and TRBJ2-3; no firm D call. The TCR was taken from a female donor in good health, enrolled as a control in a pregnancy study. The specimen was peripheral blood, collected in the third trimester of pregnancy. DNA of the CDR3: TGCGCCAGCAGCGCCCAGGATCCTAGCACAGATACGCAGTATTTT. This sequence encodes CASSAQDPSTDTQYF.